These 5 T cell receptor beta chains were sequenced from one sample in a study of blood T cell repertoires in COVID-19. Here immunoSEQ multiplex PCR was the method, and the copy in TCRdb shows in-frame clones only, minus some. This table holds fewer than 500,000 clones, 86% found once. The sequencing sample was made of peripheral blood. Receptors originate from a woman between 25 and 40 years old with active or convalescent COVID-19.

This rearrangement joins TRBV5-8 to TRBJ2-1; TRBD2 matches 10 bases. J lost 2 bases, V lost 2 bases, and 1 base had no gene match. The CDR3 covers 15 residues. Germline V gives CDR1 SGHTS, CDR2 YDEGEE. DNA of the CDR3: TGTGCCAGCAGCTTAGGACTAGCGGCCTACAATGAGCAGTTCTTC. Protein sequence: CASSLGLAAYNEQFF.

With regard to this clone: At the DNA level, this CDR3 is encoded by other sequences in the same sample as well. The chain employs TRBV5-1 and TRBJ2-5, with D tentatively TRBD1 (6 bases). The CDR3 contains 13 residues. Germline CDR1 is SGHRS and CDR2 is YFSETQ. The ends were cut back, 3 bases at V and 1 base at J, with 7 bases in the middle. CDR3 amino acids: CASSSQGQETQYF. The CDR3 bases are TGCGCCAGCAGCTCACAGGGCCAAGAGACCCAGTACTTC.

The chain couples TRBV11-2 to TRBJ2-5; TRBD2 agrees at 9 bases. The CDR3 spans 15 residues. V dropped 8 bases and J dropped 4; count of bases not matched to a gene: 11. Germline V gene lookup returns CDR1 SGHAT and CDR2 FQNNGV. The CDR3 coding sequence is TGTGCCAGCCAAAAGGCGGGAGGGGTGGGAGAGACCCAGTACTTC. Protein sequence: CASQKAGGVGETQYF.

The chain recombines TRBV6-5 with TRBJ2-7; possibly TRBD1 for D (6 bases). Germline V gene sequence: CDR1 MNHEY, CDR2 SVGAGI. The CDR3 has 15 residues. The V gene lost 5 bases and the J gene lost 0 bases, with 14 bases spanning the gap. This chain's CDR3 is CASSRTGFSSYEQYF. CDR3 DNA sequence: TGTGCCAGCAGTCGAACAGGGTTTAGCTCCTACGAGCAGTACTTC.

This clone was counted once. The chain recombines TRBV18 with TRBJ1-6, with D perhaps matching TRBD1 (5 bases). Deletions cut 5 bases from V and 2 bases from J, with 13 bases between. This CDR3 region has 16 residues. CDR1 KGHSH and CDR2 LQKENI come from the germline V gene. For the CDR3, the DNA is TGTGCCAGCTCAGGGGGGGGAGAAGCCTATAATTCACCCCTCCACTTT. As protein: CASSGGGEAYNSPLHF.